This paragraph reports one TCR beta chain. Its cognate antigen is unknown. The data are from a study of T cell repertoires in cytomegalovirus infection. Study-level points and caveats: There were HLA-C-restricted CMV-specific TCR beta clonotypes dominating the ex vivo response.

CDR1 and CDR2 (germline): SEHNR, FQNEAQ (reference sequence). The V gene lost 2 bases and the J gene lost 6 bases, with 4 bases spanning the gap. The CDR3 contains 12 residues. TCRdb itself ran the reads through MiXCR, one entry per CDR3 protein. The sample includes about 74,000 distinct CDR3 sequences, 25% to 30% of them seen just once. This TCR was recovered from a human donor in good health (CMV status not recorded). Some clones in this sample may be carry-over from other donors' samples. The chain recombines TRBV7-9 with TRBJ2-2; D uncertain. The sequencing used CD8+ T cells from cultured PBMCs, collected from culture after CMV antigen stimulation. The CDR3 coding sequence is TGTGCCAGCAGCTTAAAGCCCGGGGAGCTGTTTTTT. Translation: CASSLKPGELFF. The full variable domain, completed using reference TRBV7-9 and TRBJ2-2, is DTGVSQNPRHKITKRGQNVTFRCDPISEHNRLYWYRQTLGQGPEFLTYFQNEAQLEKSRLLSDRFSAERPKGSFSTLEIQRTEQGDSAMYLCASSLKPGELFFGEGSRLTVL.